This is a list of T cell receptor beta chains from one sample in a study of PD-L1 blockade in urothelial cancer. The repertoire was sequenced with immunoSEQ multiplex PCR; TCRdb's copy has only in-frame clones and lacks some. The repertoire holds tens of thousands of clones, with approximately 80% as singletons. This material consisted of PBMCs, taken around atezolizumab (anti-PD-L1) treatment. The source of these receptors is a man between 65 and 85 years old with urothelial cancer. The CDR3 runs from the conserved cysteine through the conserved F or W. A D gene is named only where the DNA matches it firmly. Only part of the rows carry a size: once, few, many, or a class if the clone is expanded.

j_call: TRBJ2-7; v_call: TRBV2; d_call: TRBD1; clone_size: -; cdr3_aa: CASRYGTDSSYEQYF; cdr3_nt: TGTGCCAGCAGGTATGGGACAGATTCTAGCTACGAGCAGTACTTC
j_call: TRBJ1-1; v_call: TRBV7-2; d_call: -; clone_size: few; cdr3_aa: CASSLRDGKKAFF; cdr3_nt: TGTGCCAGCAGCTTGCGGGACGGGAAGAAAGCTTTCTTT
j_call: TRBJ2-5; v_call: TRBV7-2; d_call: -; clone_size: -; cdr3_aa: CASSLGAIRQETQYF; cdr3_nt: TGTGCCAGCAGCTTAGGAGCCATTCGCCAAGAGACCCAGTACTTC
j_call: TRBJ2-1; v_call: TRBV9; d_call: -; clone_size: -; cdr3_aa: CASSVGIKSNEQFF; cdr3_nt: TGTGCCAGCAGCGTAGGTATTAAGAGCAATGAGCAGTTCTTC
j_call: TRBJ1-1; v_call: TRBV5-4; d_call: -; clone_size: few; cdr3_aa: CASSAGADTEAFF; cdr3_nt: TGTGCCAGCAGCGCCGGCGCGGACACTGAAGCTTTCTTT
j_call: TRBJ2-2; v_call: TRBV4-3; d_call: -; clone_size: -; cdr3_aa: CASSQDRAGGAGELFF; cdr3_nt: TGCGCCAGCAGCCAAGACCGGGCTGGAGGTGCCGGGGAGCTGTTTTTT
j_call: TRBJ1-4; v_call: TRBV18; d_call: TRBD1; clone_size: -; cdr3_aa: CASSPRQGNEKLFF; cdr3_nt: TGTGCCAGCTCACCCCGACAGGGTAATGAAAAACTGTTTTTT
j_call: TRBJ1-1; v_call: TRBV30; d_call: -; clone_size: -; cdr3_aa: CAWSRRRLNTEAFF; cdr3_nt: TGTGCCTGGAGTAGGAGGAGGCTGAACACTGAAGCTTTCTTT
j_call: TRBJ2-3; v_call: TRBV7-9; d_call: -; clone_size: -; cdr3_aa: CASRSEGDTQYF; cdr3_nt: TGTGCCAGCAGATCGGAGGGGGATACGCAGTATTTT
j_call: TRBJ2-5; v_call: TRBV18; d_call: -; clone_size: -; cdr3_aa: CASSSVEGETQYF; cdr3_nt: TGTGCCAGCTCATCAGTAGAGGGAGAGACCCAGTACTTC
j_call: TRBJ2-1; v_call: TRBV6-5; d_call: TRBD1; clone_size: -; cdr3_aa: CASSYSTTGGYNEQFF; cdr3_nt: TGTGCCAGCAGTTACTCGACGACAGGGGGCTACAATGAGCAGTTCTTC
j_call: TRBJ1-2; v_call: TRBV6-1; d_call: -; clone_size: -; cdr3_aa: CASTTRQFYGYTF; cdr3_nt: TGTGCCAGCACCACCAGACAGTTCTATGGCTACACCTTC
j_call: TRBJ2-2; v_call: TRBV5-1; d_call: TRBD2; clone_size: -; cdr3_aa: CAPRFSRGDRTGELFF; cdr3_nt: TGCGCCCCGCGCTTCTCGCGGGGGGATAGGACCGGGGAGCTGTTTTTT
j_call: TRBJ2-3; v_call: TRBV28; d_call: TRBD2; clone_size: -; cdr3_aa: CASSHTGLGSTDTQYF; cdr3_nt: TGTGCCAGCAGTCATACGGGACTAGGGAGCACAGATACGCAGTATTTT
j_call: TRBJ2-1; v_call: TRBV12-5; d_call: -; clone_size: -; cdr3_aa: CASEGGSLEQFF; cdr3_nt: TGTGCTAGTGAGGGCGGGTCTTTGGAGCAGTTCTTC
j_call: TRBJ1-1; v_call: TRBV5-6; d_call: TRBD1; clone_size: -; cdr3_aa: CASSLGTGALMNTEAFF; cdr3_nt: TGTGCCAGCAGCTTGGGGACAGGGGCCCTCATGAACACTGAAGCTTTCTTT
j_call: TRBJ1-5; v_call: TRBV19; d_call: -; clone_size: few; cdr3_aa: CASSRIGTRQPQHF; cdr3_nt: TGTGCCAGTAGTAGGATCGGGACTCGACAGCCCCAGCATTTT
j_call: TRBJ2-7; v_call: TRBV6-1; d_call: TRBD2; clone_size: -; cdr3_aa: CASSEAGLAGDRRSEQYF; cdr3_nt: TGTGCCAGCAGTGAAGCGGGACTAGCGGGAGACAGAAGATCCGAGCAGTACTTC
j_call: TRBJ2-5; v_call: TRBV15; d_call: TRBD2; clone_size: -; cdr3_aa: CATSSGGGGETQYF; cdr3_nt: TGTGCCACCAGCTCGGGGGGGGGCGGTGAGACCCAGTACTTC
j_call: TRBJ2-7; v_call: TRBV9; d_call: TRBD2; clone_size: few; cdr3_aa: CASSVGGTSGYEQYF; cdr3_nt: TGTGCCAGCAGCGTAGGTGGGACTAGCGGTTACGAGCAGTACTTC
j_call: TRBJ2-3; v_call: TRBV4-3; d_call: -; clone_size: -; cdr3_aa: CASARLLTDTQYF; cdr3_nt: TGCGCCAGCGCTAGACTTCTCACAGATACGCAGTATTTT
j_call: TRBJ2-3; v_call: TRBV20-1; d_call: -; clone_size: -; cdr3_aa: CSAPRRDTQYF; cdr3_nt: TGCAGTGCTCCAAGGAGGGATACGCAGTATTTT
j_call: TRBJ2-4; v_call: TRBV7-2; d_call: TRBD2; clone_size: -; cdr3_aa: CASSFGGEGSGIQYF; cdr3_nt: TGTGCCAGCAGCTTCGGAGGGGAGGGATCGGGCATTCAGTACTTC
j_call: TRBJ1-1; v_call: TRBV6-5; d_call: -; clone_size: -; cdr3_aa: CASSYSRGIEAFF; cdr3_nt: TGTGCCAGCAGTTACTCGAGGGGGATTGAAGCTTTCTTT
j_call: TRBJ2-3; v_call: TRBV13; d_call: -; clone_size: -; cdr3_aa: CASSLGADRWSDTQYF; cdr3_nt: TGTGCCAGCAGCTTAGGAGCAGACAGGTGGTCAGATACGCAGTATTTT
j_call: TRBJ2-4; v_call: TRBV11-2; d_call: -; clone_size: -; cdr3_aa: CASSLTPGGKNIQYF; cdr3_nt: TGTGCCAGCAGCTTAACCCCCGGCGGTAAAAACATTCAGTACTTC
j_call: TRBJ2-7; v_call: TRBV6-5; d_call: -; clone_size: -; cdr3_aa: CASRAGRSYEQYF; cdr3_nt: TGTGCCAGCAGGGCGGGAAGATCCTACGAGCAGTACTTC
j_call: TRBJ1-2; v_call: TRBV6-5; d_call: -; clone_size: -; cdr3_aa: CASTADRKRGYGYTF; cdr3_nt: TGTGCCAGCACCGCCGACCGCAAACGGGGCTATGGCTACACCTTC
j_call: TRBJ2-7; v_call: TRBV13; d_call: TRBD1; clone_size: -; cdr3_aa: CASSLPGQGPEQYF; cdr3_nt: TGTGCCAGCAGCCTCCCGGGACAGGGACCCGAGCAGTACTTC
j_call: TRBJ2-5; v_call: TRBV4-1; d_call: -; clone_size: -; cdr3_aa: CASSQVLEEAQYF; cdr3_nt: TGCGCCAGCAGCCAAGTGCTCGAGGAGGCCCAGTACTTC
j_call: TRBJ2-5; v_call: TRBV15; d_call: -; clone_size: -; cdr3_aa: CATSREGRGVVANYLQETQYF; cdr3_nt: TGTGCCACCAGCAGAGAGGGTCGCGGGGTCGTAGCGAACTACCTCCAAGAGACCCAGTACTTC
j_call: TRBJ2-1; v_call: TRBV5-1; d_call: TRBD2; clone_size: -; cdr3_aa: CASSLWGRENEQFF; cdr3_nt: TGCGCCAGCAGCTTGTGGGGGAGGGAAAATGAGCAGTTCTTC
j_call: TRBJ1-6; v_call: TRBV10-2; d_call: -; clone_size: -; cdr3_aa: CASSDQGGSPLHF; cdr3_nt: TGCGCCAGCAGTGACCAGGGTGGTTCACCCCTCCACTTT
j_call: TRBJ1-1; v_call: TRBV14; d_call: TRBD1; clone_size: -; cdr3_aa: CASSQETGMNTEAFF; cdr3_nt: TGTGCCAGCAGCCAAGAGACAGGGATGAACACTGAAGCTTTCTTT
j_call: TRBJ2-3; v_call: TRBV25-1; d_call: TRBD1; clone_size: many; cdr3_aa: CASRDRDADTQYF; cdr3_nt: TGTGCCAGCAGAGACAGGGACGCAGATACGCAGTATTTT
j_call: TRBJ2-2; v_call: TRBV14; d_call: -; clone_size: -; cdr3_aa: CASSQGDGRGVTGELFF; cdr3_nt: TGTGCCAGCAGCCAAGGTGACGGGCGGGGTGTCACCGGGGAGCTGTTTTTT
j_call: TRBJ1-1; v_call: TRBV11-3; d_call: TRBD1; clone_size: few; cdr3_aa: CASSSRGDTEAFF; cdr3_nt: TGTGCCAGCAGCTCCAGGGGGGACACTGAAGCTTTCTTT
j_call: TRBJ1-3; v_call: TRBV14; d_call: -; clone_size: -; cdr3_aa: CASSSRSGNTIYF; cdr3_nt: TGTGCCAGCAGCTCGCGCTCTGGAAACACCATATATTTT
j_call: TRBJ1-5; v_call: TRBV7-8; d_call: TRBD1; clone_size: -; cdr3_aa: CASSPDRGHQPQHF; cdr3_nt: TGTGCCAGCAGCCCTGACAGGGGTCATCAGCCCCAGCATTTT
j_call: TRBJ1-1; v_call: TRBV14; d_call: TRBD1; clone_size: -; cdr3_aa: CASRGQVNTEAFF; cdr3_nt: TGTGCCAGCAGGGGACAGGTCAACACTGAAGCTTTCTTT
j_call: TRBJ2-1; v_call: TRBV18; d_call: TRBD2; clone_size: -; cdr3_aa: CASSPPSGIDYNEQFF; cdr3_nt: TGTGCCAGCTCACCACCGAGCGGGATTGACTACAATGAGCAGTTCTTC
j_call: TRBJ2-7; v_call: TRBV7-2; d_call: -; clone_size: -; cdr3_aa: CASREGLEQYF; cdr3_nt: TGTGCCAGCAGGGAGGGCCTCGAGCAGTACTTC
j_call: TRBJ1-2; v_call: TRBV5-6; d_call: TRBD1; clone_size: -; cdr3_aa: CASSPQRQGLGYTF; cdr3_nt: TGTGCCAGCAGCCCCCAAAGACAGGGACTTGGCTACACCTTC
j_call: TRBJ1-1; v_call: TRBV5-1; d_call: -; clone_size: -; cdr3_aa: CASSLGIGGEMHTEAFF; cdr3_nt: TGCGCCAGCAGCTTGGGTATAGGGGGGGAGATGCACACTGAAGCTTTCTTT
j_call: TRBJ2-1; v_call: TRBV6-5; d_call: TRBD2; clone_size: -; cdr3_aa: CASSYGPGLADNEQFF; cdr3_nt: TGTGCCAGCAGTTACGGCCCGGGACTAGCGGACAATGAGCAGTTCTTC
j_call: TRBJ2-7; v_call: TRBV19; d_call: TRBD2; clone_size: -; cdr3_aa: CASRPGLAGAYEQYF; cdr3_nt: TGTGCCAGTAGGCCCGGACTAGCGGGGGCCTACGAGCAGTACTTC
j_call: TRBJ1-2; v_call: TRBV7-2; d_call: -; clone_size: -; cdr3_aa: CASSYSSGSYGYTF; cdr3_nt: TGTGCCAGCAGCTATTCCAGCGGGAGCTATGGCTACACCTTC
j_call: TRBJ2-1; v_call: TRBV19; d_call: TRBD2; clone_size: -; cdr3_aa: CASSIGGGYNEQFF; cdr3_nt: TGTGCCAGTAGTATAGGCGGGGGTTACAATGAGCAGTTCTTC
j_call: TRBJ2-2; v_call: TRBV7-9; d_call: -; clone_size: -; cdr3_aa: CASSLDSDYGELFF; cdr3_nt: TGTGCCAGCAGCTTGGACAGTGATTATGGGGAGCTGTTTTTT
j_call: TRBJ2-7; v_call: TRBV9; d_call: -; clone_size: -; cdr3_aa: CASSSQTQGGEQYF; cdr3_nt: TGTGCCAGCAGCTCGCAAACACAGGGCGGCGAGCAGTACTTC
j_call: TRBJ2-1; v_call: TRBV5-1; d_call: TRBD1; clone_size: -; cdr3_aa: CASSYGTASYNEQFF; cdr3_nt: TGCGCCAGCAGCTACGGGACAGCCTCCTACAATGAGCAGTTCTTC
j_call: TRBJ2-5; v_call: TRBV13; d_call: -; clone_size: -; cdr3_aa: CASSLGRGYPRPETQYF; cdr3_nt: TGTGCCAGCAGCTTAGGCCGGGGATACCCTAGGCCGGAGACCCAGTACTTC
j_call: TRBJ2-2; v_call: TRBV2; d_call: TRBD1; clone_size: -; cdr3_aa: CASRGTGGTGELFF; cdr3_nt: TGTGCCAGCAGAGGGACAGGGGGGACCGGGGAGCTGTTTTTT
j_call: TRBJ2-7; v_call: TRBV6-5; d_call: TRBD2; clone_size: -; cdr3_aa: CASSYRLAGGLYEQYF; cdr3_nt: TGTGCCAGCAGTTATCGTCTAGCGGGGGGGCTATACGAGCAGTACTTC